These T cell receptor beta chains were read from a single sample in a study of Ad26.COV2.S vaccination and SARS-CoV-2 variants. Clones were sequenced by immunoSEQ multiplex PCR, and TCRdb holds only the in-frame ones, with some missing. The data contain 430,000 or so clones, about 88% of them singletons. The source was peripheral blood, collected in a trial of Ad26.COV2.S vaccine versus placebo. Source of these receptors: a person between 18 and 65 years old who received the Ad26.COV2.S COVID-19 vaccine or a placebo. The CDR3 runs from the conserved cysteine through the conserved F or W. A D gene is named only where the DNA matches it firmly. Not every row has a clone size; where given, it reads once, few, many or a size class.

cdr3_nt: TGCAGTGTCGGTTTCGAGACCCAGTACTTC
cdr3_aa: CSVGFETQYF
clone_size: -
v_call: TRBV20-1
d_call: -
j_call: TRBJ2-5

cdr3_nt: TGTGCCAGCAGCCCCGGGACACACTATGGCTACACCTTC
cdr3_aa: CASSPGTHYGYTF
clone_size: -
v_call: TRBV6-5
d_call: -
j_call: TRBJ1-2

cdr3_nt: TGCGCCAGCAGCTTGGCCGATAGCACAGATACGCAGTATTTT
cdr3_aa: CASSLADSTDTQYF
clone_size: -
v_call: TRBV5-1
d_call: -
j_call: TRBJ2-3

cdr3_nt: TGTGCCAGCGGTACAGGATTGGGAGAGACCCAGTACTTC
cdr3_aa: CASGTGLGETQYF
clone_size: -
v_call: TRBV25-1
d_call: -
j_call: TRBJ2-5

cdr3_nt: TGTGCCAGCAGTTCTAGCGGGAGAGAGAATGAGCAGTTCTTC
cdr3_aa: CASSSSGRENEQFF
clone_size: -
v_call: TRBV27
d_call: TRBD2
j_call: TRBJ2-1

cdr3_nt: TGTGCCAGCAGTTCATCGGACAGGGTCCAGCCCCAGCATTTT
cdr3_aa: CASSSSDRVQPQHF
clone_size: -
v_call: TRBV28
d_call: TRBD1
j_call: TRBJ1-5

cdr3_nt: TGTGCCAGCAGTGAAGGCAGCCCGGGCTCTGGAAACACCATATATTTT
cdr3_aa: CASSEGSPGSGNTIYF
clone_size: -
v_call: TRBV6-1
d_call: -
j_call: TRBJ1-3

cdr3_nt: TGTGCCAGCAGTGAAAGGACGGCGGGTCAGCCCCAGCATTTT
cdr3_aa: CASSERTAGQPQHF
clone_size: -
v_call: TRBV2
d_call: -
j_call: TRBJ1-5

cdr3_nt: TGCGCCAGCAGCTTGTCGGGACAGGGTGGGGTAAATACGCAGTATTTT
cdr3_aa: CASSLSGQGGVNTQYF
clone_size: -
v_call: TRBV5-1
d_call: TRBD1
j_call: TRBJ2-3

cdr3_nt: TGTGCCAGCAGTAATGGGTCTCCGGGGGGACTGTTTTTT
cdr3_aa: CASSNGSPGGLFF
clone_size: -
v_call: TRBV6-6
d_call: -
j_call: TRBJ1-4

cdr3_nt: TGTGCCAGCAGCTCGTTTTCGGTGAACACTGAAGCTTTCTTT
cdr3_aa: CASSSFSVNTEAFF
clone_size: -
v_call: TRBV7-2
d_call: -
j_call: TRBJ1-1

cdr3_nt: TGTGCCAGTAGTGTGGGCGGAGCCGGCTACACCTTC
cdr3_aa: CASSVGGAGYTF
clone_size: once
v_call: TRBV19
d_call: -
j_call: TRBJ1-2

cdr3_nt: TGCGCCAGCAGCCAAGAAGTTGTAGGCTCTGGAAACACCATATATTTT
cdr3_aa: CASSQEVVGSGNTIYF
clone_size: -
v_call: TRBV4-1
d_call: -
j_call: TRBJ1-3

cdr3_nt: TGTGCCAGCAGTCGGGGATCTTCACCCCTCCACTTT
cdr3_aa: CASSRGSSPLHF
clone_size: -
v_call: TRBV7-9
d_call: -
j_call: TRBJ1-6

cdr3_nt: TGTGCCATCAGTGAGTCTCCGACTATGAACACTGAAGCTTTCTTT
cdr3_aa: CAISESPTMNTEAFF
clone_size: -
v_call: TRBV10-3
d_call: -
j_call: TRBJ1-1

cdr3_nt: TGTGCCAACTTAATATCCAATGAGCAGTTCTTC
cdr3_aa: CANLISNEQFF
clone_size: -
v_call: TRBV7-9
d_call: -
j_call: TRBJ2-1

cdr3_nt: TGTGCCAGCAGTTACCGGCGTAGAGATGCGAACACCGGGGAGCTGTTTTTT
cdr3_aa: CASSYRRRDANTGELFF
clone_size: -
v_call: TRBV6-2/TRBV6-3
d_call: -
j_call: TRBJ2-2

cdr3_nt: TGTGCCAGCAGCCCGCAGACAGGGCCCACCGGGGAGCTGTTTTTT
cdr3_aa: CASSPQTGPTGELFF
clone_size: -
v_call: TRBV7-2
d_call: TRBD1
j_call: TRBJ2-2

cdr3_nt: TGTGCCAGCCGACTAGCGGGAGATCAAGAGACCCAGTACTTC
cdr3_aa: CASRLAGDQETQYF
clone_size: -
v_call: TRBV28
d_call: TRBD2
j_call: TRBJ2-5

cdr3_nt: TGTGCCAGCAGCTTAACCTCGGATCAGCCCCAGCATTTT
cdr3_aa: CASSLTSDQPQHF
clone_size: -
v_call: TRBV7-2
d_call: -
j_call: TRBJ1-5

cdr3_nt: TGCAGTGCTAGTTCCCCGGGAGCCACCGGGGAGCTGTTTTTT
cdr3_aa: CSASSPGATGELFF
clone_size: -
v_call: TRBV20-1
d_call: -
j_call: TRBJ2-2

cdr3_nt: TGTGCCAGCAGCTTAGGTATAGGCCCCCTCTACAATGAGCAGTTCTTC
cdr3_aa: CASSLGIGPLYNEQFF
clone_size: -
v_call: TRBV11-2
d_call: -
j_call: TRBJ2-1

cdr3_nt: TGTGCCATCAGCTTGGACAGAAGCAATCAGCCCCAGCATTTT
cdr3_aa: CAISLDRSNQPQHF
clone_size: -
v_call: TRBV10-3
d_call: -
j_call: TRBJ1-5